This entry is about one T cell receptor (beta chain). The sample is drawn from a study of blood T cell repertoires in COVID-19. Here immunoSEQ multiplex PCR was the method, and the copy in TCRdb shows in-frame clones only, minus some. The sample lists under 200,000 clones, 75% to 85% occurring once. Seattle cases were enrolled at active infection and followed longitudinally. After removal of 3 bases from V and 4 bases from J, the junction contained 5 bases not matched to a gene. Germline-derived CDR1 and CDR2 are SGHVS and FQNEAQ. This CDR3 has 15 amino acids. Sequences were obtained from peripheral blood. This rearrangement joins TRBV7-8 to TRBJ2-1; 8 positions match TRBD1. The TCR comes from a woman between 35 and 50 years old with COVID-19, enrolled during active disease. In nucleotides, the CDR3 is TGTGCCAGCAGCTTGGGACAGGTACTATACAATGAGCAGTTCTTC. Protein product: CASSLGQVLYNEQFF.